Below, 18 T cell receptor beta chains from the same sample are listed, as sequenced in a study of shared T cell receptors in the human thymus. The protocol was immunoSEQ multiplex PCR, while the TCRdb copy is restricted to in-frame clones and leaves out a portion. This table holds roughly 710,000 clones, approximately 85% found once. These data also featured in a second study, about human thymus T cells.

The sample was thymocytes. Every receptor here comes from a girl under two years old with a congenital heart defect.

V and J are TRBV7-9 and TRBJ2-7; TRBD1 matches 7 bases. The CDR3 covers 16 residues. Germline CDR1 reads SEHNR; CDR2 reads FQNEAQ (reference sequence). The V segment lost 4 bases and the J segment 0 bases; nucleotides outside the gene matches: 9. The CDR3 here is CASSSSRDRTSYEQYF. The DNA of the CDR3 is TGTGCCAGCAGCTCTAGCCGGGACAGAACCTCCTACGAGCAGTACTTC.

The chain carries TRBV19 and TRBJ2-7, with TRBD2 as a possible D gene (7 bases). V was shortened by 0 bases and J by 9 bases, with 12 bases between the two germline ends. This CDR3 is 13 amino acids long. From germline, CDR1 is LNHDA and CDR2 SQIVND (reference sequence). CDR3 in DNA: TGTGCCAGTAGTATAGATCGCGGGGGCGGGCAGTACTTC. It yields the protein CASSIDRGGGQYF.

The rearrangement uses TRBV5-5 and TRBJ1-2; D not resolved. Germline V CDR1 and CDR2: SGHKS, YYEKEE (reference sequence). Trimming left V 1 base short and J 4 bases short, with 17 bases between. This CDR3 is built from 16 residues. The DNA of the CDR3 is TGTGCCAGCAGCTTGACGGCCCCTGAGGGCCTCTATGGCTACACCTTC. This sequence encodes CASSLTAPEGLYGYTF. Full variable domain (outside the CDR3, taken from reference TRBV5-5 and TRBJ1-2): DAGVTQSPTHLIKTRGQQVTLRCSPISGHKSVSWYQQVLGQGPQFIFQYYEKEERGRGNFPDRFSARQFPNYSSELNVNALLLGDSALYLCASSLTAPEGLYGYTFGSGTRLTVV.

The chain uses TRBV30 and TRBJ2-6, with 9 bases lining up with TRBD1. The germline V gene has CDR1 GTSNPN and CDR2 SVGIG (reference sequence). Trimming removed 3 bases from V and 0 bases from J; junction bases left unmatched: 24. The CDR3 sequence is 23 residues long. CDR3 nucleotides: TGTGCCTGGAGCGCCCACAGGGGGCGAGATATGGAGCCACAGGGCTCTGGGGCCAACGTCCTGACTTTC. Protein: CAWSAHRGRDMEPQGSGANVLTF.

The CDR3 region is CASSEWRWRGAYEQYF. CDR3 DNA: TGTGCCAGCAGTGAGTGGCGGTGGCGGGGGGCCTACGAGCAGTACTTC. The V and J genes are TRBV2 and TRBJ2-7, with TRBD2 identical over 8 bases. The J segment lost 2 bases and the V segment lost 3 bases, leaving 9 bases of the junction unmatched. CDR3 length: 16 residues. From germline, CDR1 is SNHLY and CDR2 FYNNEI. The variable domain in full, with the rest retrieved from reference TRBV2 and TRBJ2-7, is EPEVTQTPSHQVTQMGQEVILRCVPISNHLYFYWYRQILGQKVEFLVSFYNNEISEKSEIFDDQFSVERPDGSNFTLKIRSTKLEDSAMYFCASSEWRWRGAYEQYFGPGTRLTVT.

The chain links TRBV2 to TRBJ2-7, with 9 bases lining up with TRBD1. Germline lookup yields CDR1 SNHLY and CDR2 FYNNEI. The V segment lost 6 bases and the J segment 0 bases; nucleotides outside the gene matches: 15. CDR3 length equals 18 residues. CDR3 coding DNA: TGTGCCAGCAGACACCGGGACAGGGCACCCTTGAGCTCCTACGAGCAGTACTTC. Protein sequence: CASRHRDRAPLSSYEQYF.

This clone was seen once. The chain uses TRBV28 and TRBJ1-5, with a tentative D call TRBD1 (6 bases). There are 14 residues in the CDR3. CDR1 is MDHEN and CDR2 is SYDVKM in the germline V gene. Trimming took 0 bases from V and 8 from J, leaving 11 bases between them. CDR3 amino acids: CASSLWGGGEPQHF. CDR3 in DNA: TGTGCCAGCAGTTTATGGGGTGGGGGCGAGCCCCAGCATTTT.

J is TRBJ2-7 and V is TRBV6-6; D unresolved. Per germline, CDR1 MNHNY and CDR2 SVGAGI (reference sequence). V lost 7 bases and J lost 0, with 16 bases in between. The CDR3 has 15 amino acids. CDR3 residues: CASTSDGSPSYEQYF. The CDR3 DNA sequence: TGTGCCAGCACCTCTGACGGGTCCCCCTCCTACGAGCAGTACTTC.

V is TRBV5-4 and J is TRBJ2-7; D is ambiguous. The germline gives CDR1 SGHNT, CDR2 YYREEE (reference sequence). The length of the CDR3 is 13 residues. The V end lost 4 bases, the J end lost 0 bases, and 8 bases lay between the germline ends. The CDR3 DNA sequence: TGTGCCAGCAGCGGGCAGAACTCCTACGAGCAGTACTTC. Amino acid sequence: CASSGQNSYEQYF.

In this sample, this clone turned up once. V is TRBV4-1 and J is TRBJ2-3; the D gene is possibly TRBD2 (5 bases). The germline gives CDR1 MGHRA, CDR2 YSYEKL. The germline V and J ends were trimmed by 1 base and 1 base, with 12 bases remaining between them. The CDR3 totals 16 residues. DNA of the CDR3: TGCGCCAGCAGCCAAGGAGGGCCCTTCCGCACAGATACGCAGTATTTT. The encoded protein is CASSQGGPFRTDTQYF.

This clone was recorded once. The chain joins TRBV19 to TRBJ1-2; D is undetermined. Germline V lookup: CDR1 LNHDA, CDR2 SQIVND (reference sequence). This CDR3 spans 14 amino acids. V lost 6 bases to trimming and J lost 4 bases, with 15 bases between them. The CDR3 reads CASRRDGVVYGYTF. The CDR3, as DNA: TGTGCCAGTAGGAGAGATGGTGTTGTCTATGGCTACACCTTC.

This chain uses TRBV6-5 with TRBJ1-3; 9 bases agree with TRBD1. Germline V gives CDR1 MNHEY, CDR2 SVGAGI. V shed 2 bases, J shed 2 bases, and the junction held 4 bases outside the gene matches. The CDR3 length is 16 residues. The CDR3 DNA sequence: TGTGCCAGCAGTTACAACGACAGGGGGACTGGAAACACCATATATTTT. Translation: CASSYNDRGTGNTIYF.

The sample holds one count of this clone. The CDR3, as DNA: TGTGCCAGCAGCGTAGAAGTCAGCGAGGAACTCTACACCGGGGAGCTGTTTTTT. This translates into CASSVEVSEELYTGELFF. The chain links TRBV9 to TRBJ2-2; D unresolved. Deletions cut 0 bases from V and 3 bases from J, with 18 bases between. CDR3 length: 18 residues. CDR1 SGDLS and CDR2 YYNGEE come from the germline V gene.

The J gene is TRBJ2-3, the V gene TRBV4-1, with 10 positions matching TRBD2. The CDR3 runs to 19 residues. The V gene's germline CDR1 is MGHRA and CDR2 YSYEKL. The V gene end was trimmed by 3 bases and the J gene end by 4 bases; junction bases not matched to a gene: 16. DNA for the CDR3: TGCGCCAGCAGCCAGGTAGTAGCGGGGGGCCAAAGACCGTCAGATACGCAGTATTTT. Residues: CASSQVVAGGQRPSDTQYF.

The chain couples TRBV20-1 to TRBJ2-1; TRBD2 aligns across 8 bases. V dropped 3 bases and J dropped 15; count of bases not matched to a gene: 7. The CDR3 loop spans 11 amino acids. Germline V gene sequence: CDR1 DFQATT, CDR2 SNEGSKA (reference sequence). The CDR3 DNA reads TGCAGTGCTAGGCGGACTAGCCGTTGGTTCTTC. The encoded protein is CSARRTSRWFF.

This clone was counted a few times. The gene calls are TRBV14 and TRBJ2-2; 8 nucleotides agree with TRBD1. The CDR3 length is 17 residues. Germline V gene lookup returns CDR1 SGHDN and CDR2 FVKESK. Losses at the gene ends were 4 bases for V and 4 bases for J; bases not matched to a gene: 11. CDR3 DNA: TGTGCCAGCAGCCTCCCCCCCGGACAGGGCACCACCGGGGAGCTGTTTTTT. Amino acid sequence: CASSLPPGQGTTGELFF.

The chain recombines TRBV29-1 with TRBJ2-7, with unresolved D. Germline lookup yields CDR1 SQVTM and CDR2 ANQGSEA. Trimming took 0 bases from V and 6 from J, leaving 6 bases between them. The CDR3 consists of 11 residues. CDR3 in DNA: TGCAGCGTTGAAGATCGTCTCGAGCAGTACTTC. This encodes CSVEDRLEQYF.

The genes are TRBV11-2 and TRBJ1-3, with D unclear. Germline V gene data show CDR1 as SGHAT and CDR2 as FQNNGV. The CDR3 is 17 residues long. V shed 3 bases and J shed 2 bases, with 17 bases lying between them. The CDR3 protein is CASSLYLWTSPGNTIYF. CDR3 in DNA: TGTGCCAGCAGCTTGTATCTCTGGACTTCGCCTGGAAACACCATATATTTT.